Sequencing of this TCR beta chain was carried out in a study of control samples from healthy donors and cancer patients. The germline V gene encodes CDR1 MDHEN and CDR2 SYDVKM. Trimming at V came to 3 bases and at J to 1 base, leaving 2 bases not matched to a gene. This CDR3 contains 14 residues. Profiling relied on immunoSEQ multiplex PCR, and the TCRdb table lists in-frame clones only, not all of them. The sample lists around 85,000 clones, approximately 94% occurring once. The sequencing sample was made of blood. The origin of this receptor is a woman aged 18-29 years in good health. V and J are TRBV28 and TRBJ2-7; 8 nucleotides align to TRBD2. In DNA, the CDR3 is TGTGCCAGCAGTTTCGGCGGGAGGTCCTACGAGCAGTACTTC. Translation: CASSFGGRSYEQYF.